The 26 T cell receptor beta chains presented below share a single source sample, sequenced in a study of shared clonotypes between healthy human individuals (dated by TCRdb to the early 2020s). The library was obtained by the immunoSEQ multiplex PCR assay. TCRdb's version of the immuneACCESS table is confined to in-frame rearrangements and falls short of the full clone set. An unresolved V gene accounts for under half of the shortfall where checked; the remainder is of unknown origin. The sample includes over a million clones, with less than 99% observed a single time. 0.36% of the sample is in the top ten clones. Sequenced: naive CD4+ T cells sorted from blood. This specimen's cell subset or site label, per the study, means: CD45RA+ positively selected. These receptors all come from a man under 40 in good health.

The V call is TRBV7-9, the J call TRBJ2-3; D is tentatively TRBD1 or TRBD2 (5 bases each). The CDR3 covers 17 residues. V was shortened by 5 bases and J by 0 bases, with 18 bases between the two germline ends. Germline CDR1 is SEHNR and CDR2 is FQNEAQ (reference sequence). CDR3 residues: CASSQYTGTSSTDTQYF. The DNA of the CDR3 is TGTGCCAGCAGCCAATACACCGGGACGTCCAGCACAGATACGCAGTATTTT.

The V and J genes are TRBV27 and TRBJ2-1; TRBD1 matches 7 bases. Germline CDR1 and CDR2: MNHEY and SMNVEV (reference sequence). V was pared by 5 bases and J by 3 bases, with 10 bases of the junction left unmatched. The CDR3 has 16 residues. The CDR3 nucleotides are TGTGCCAGCAGTGCCTACACAGGGGAAAACTACAATGAGCAGTTCTTC. Its translation: CASSAYTGENYNEQFF.

The V call is TRBV5-4, the J call TRBJ1-5; 10 bases map to TRBD1. The junction had 7 bases not matched to a gene; V was cut back by 2 bases and J by 8 bases. Germline CDR1 is SGHNT and CDR2 is YYREEE (reference sequence). This CDR3 contains 15 residues. The CDR3: CASSLDRGPGEPQHF. DNA for the CDR3: TGTGCCAGCAGCTTAGACAGGGGGCCGGGAGAGCCCCAGCATTTT.

The V gene is TRBV9, the J gene TRBJ2-3; unclear D gene. V lost 1 base to trimming and J lost 6 bases, with 6 bases between them. From germline, CDR1 is SGDLS and CDR2 YYNGEE. CDR3 size: 12 residues. CDR3 protein: CASSVNYDTQYF. The CDR3 DNA sequence: TGTGCCAGCAGCGTAAACTATGATACGCAGTATTTT.

CDR3 in amino acids: CASSNLDRSSYNEQFF. CDR3 nucleotides: TGTGCCAGCAGCAACCTGGACAGAAGCTCCTACAATGAGCAGTTCTTC. The rearrangement joins TRBV7-2 to TRBJ2-1; D is possibly TRBD1 (6 bases). The CDR3 contains 16 residues. V was shortened by 5 bases and J by 0 bases, with 14 bases between the two germline ends. Germline lookup yields CDR1 SGHTA and CDR2 FQGNSA.

The genes are TRBV7-2 and TRBJ2-7, with 12 bases that match TRBD2. The CDR3 length is 18 residues. Germline V lookup: CDR1 SGHTA, CDR2 FQGNSA. V gave up 4 bases and J gave up 2 bases; unmatched junction bases: 12. The CDR3 loop is CASSSTSGRPPFAYEQYF. The CDR3 coding sequence is TGTGCCAGCAGCTCCACTAGCGGGAGGCCGCCCTTCGCCTACGAGCAGTACTTC.

This chain connects TRBV2 to TRBJ1-5, with 7 bases matching TRBD1. CDR1 and CDR2 (germline): SNHLY, FYNNEI. This CDR3 region has 17 residues. V was pared by 7 bases and J by 0 bases, with 12 bases of the junction left unmatched. The CDR3 sequence is CASTSWGDRYSNQPQHF. The CDR3 nucleotides are TGTGCCAGCACCTCATGGGGGGACAGATATAGCAATCAGCCCCAGCATTTT.

The chain joins TRBV9 to TRBJ1-3, with D perhaps TRBD1 (5 bases). Trimming removed 0 bases at V and 4 bases at J, with 17 bases between. Looked up from germline, CDR1 is SGDLS and CDR2 is YYNGEE. The CDR3 contains 17 residues. The CDR3 sequence is CASSVGGAGAYGNTIYF. CDR3 nucleotide sequence: TGTGCCAGCAGCGTAGGAGGAGCTGGGGCCTACGGAAACACCATATATTTT.

The J gene is TRBJ2-7, the V gene TRBV6-5; D may be TRBD1 (6 bases). V dropped 5 bases and J dropped 6 bases, with 11 bases sitting between them. Germline V gene sequence: CDR1 MNHEY, CDR2 SVGAGI. This CDR3 region has 12 residues. As DNA, the CDR3 is TGTGCCAGCAGTGGGGGCTTCGGCGAGCAGTACTTC. It yields the protein CASSGGFGEQYF.

V is TRBV9 and J is TRBJ2-1; D assignment may be TRBD1 or TRBD2 (5 bases each). Trimming cost V 2 bases and J 9 bases, with 12 bases left between them. Germline V gives CDR1 SGDLS, CDR2 YYNGEE. This CDR3 is 13 amino acids long. The chain's CDR3 is CASSVPGGSEQFF. The CDR3 DNA follows: TGTGCCAGCAGCGTTCCTGGGGGAAGTGAGCAGTTCTTC.

This rearrangement joins TRBV28 to TRBJ2-1; D tentatively reads TRBD1 or TRBD2 (5 bases each). CDR1 and CDR2 (germline): MDHEN, SYDVKM. This CDR3 region has 15 residues. V lost 2 bases to trimming and J lost 7 bases, with 15 bases between them. CDR3 nucleotides: TGTGCCAGCAGTTTACCGGGGCCTAAACTAAATGAGCAGTTCTTC. Translation gives CASSLPGPKLNEQFF.

This clone appeared once. The gene calls are TRBV28 and TRBJ1-1, with 7 bases aligning to TRBD1. The length of the CDR3 is 15 residues. The trim removed 7 bases at V and 5 bases at J, leaving 13 bases unmatched. The germline gives CDR1 MDHEN, CDR2 SYDVKM. DNA of the CDR3: TGTGCCAGCATCTCTGGGAGGGGGCGGTGGACTGAAGCTTTCTTT. Its translation is CASISGRGRWTEAFF.

CDR3 DNA sequence: TGTGCCATCAGTGATTACGGACGGTCCGGGGGTCAGCCCCAGCATTTT. It encodes CAISDYGRSGGQPQHF. J is TRBJ1-5 and V is TRBV10-3; maybe TRBD1 (5 bases). CDR3 size: 16 residues. Germline CDR1 and CDR2: ENHRY and SYGVKD. Trimming took off 3 bases at V and 6 bases at J, with 18 bases between the two ends.

CDR3 sequence: CASSLVPGLELNEQFF. As DNA, the CDR3 is TGTGCCAGCAGCTTAGTCCCCGGACTAGAACTCAATGAGCAGTTCTTC. V usage is TRBV7-2 and J usage is TRBJ2-1, with 7 bases aligning to TRBD2. Germline loops: CDR1 SGHTA, CDR2 FQGNSA. V trimming: 1 base; J trimming: 6 bases; junction bases outside the gene matches: 9. This CDR3 has 16 amino acids.

Here the CDR3 DNA reads TGTGCCAGCGCCCGGGACAGGCACTCCTACGAGCAGTACTTC. Translation gives CASARDRHSYEQYF. This chain joins TRBV6-1 and TRBJ2-7, with 8 bases aligning to TRBD1. V dropped 8 bases and J dropped 0; count of bases not matched to a gene: 6. Germline CDR1 reads MNHNS; CDR2 reads SASEGT. The CDR3 runs to 14 residues.

The gene calls are TRBV27 and TRBJ1-4; unclear D gene. This CDR3 spans 15 amino acids. The germline V gene encodes CDR1 MNHEY and CDR2 SMNVEV (reference sequence). Trimming left V 4 bases short and J 0 bases short, with 9 bases between. CDR3 sequence (DNA): TGTGCCAGCAGTTCTGGCGGAGCAACTAATGAAAAACTGTTTTTT. Protein: CASSSGGATNEKLFF.

This chain links TRBV25-1 with TRBJ2-7, with 9 positions matching TRBD2. V shed 3 bases, J shed 6 bases, and the junction held 3 bases outside the gene matches. Germline assignment: CDR1 MGHDK and CDR2 SYGVNS. The CDR3 totals 13 residues. The CDR3 sequence: CASSDGLALEQYF. For the CDR3, the DNA is TGTGCCAGCAGTGATGGACTAGCGCTCGAGCAGTACTTC.

The chain joins TRBV27 to TRBJ2-5, with TRBD1 matching 8 bases. The CDR3 length is 15 residues. J was trimmed by 5 bases and V by 6 bases; bases with no gene match: 11. Germline values: CDR1 MNHEY, CDR2 SMNVEV (reference sequence). The CDR3 DNA follows: TGTGCCAGCAGACCTCGGACAGGGCTCAGGGAGACCCAGTACTTC. This codes for CASRPRTGLRETQYF.

The rearrangement uses TRBV18 and TRBJ2-7; 15 positions match TRBD2. This CDR3 has 16 amino acids. Germline assignment: CDR1 KGHSH and CDR2 LQKENI. V shed 3 bases and J 4 bases; nucleotides not matched to a gene: 4. CDR3 nucleotides: TGTGCCAGCTCACCCGAGGGACTAGCGGGAGGTTACGAGCAGTACTTC. It codes for CASSPEGLAGGYEQYF. The entire variable domain, with the rest obtained from reference TRBV18 and TRBJ2-7, is as follows: NAGVMQNPRHLVRRRGQEARLRCSPMKGHSHVYWYRQLPEEGLKFMVYLQKENIIDESGMPKERFSAEFPKEGPSILRIQQVVRGDSAAYFCASSPEGLAGGYEQYFGPGTRLTVT.

The V gene is TRBV6-6, the J gene TRBJ2-7; tentatively, D is TRBD1 (5 bases). Germline lookup yields CDR1 MNHNY and CDR2 SVGAGI (reference sequence). V was clipped by 0 bases and J by 4 bases, with 10 bases between them. This CDR3 contains 14 residues. This CDR3 is CASSYSLTEYEQYF. The CDR3 region has the DNA TGTGCCAGCAGTTACTCGCTGACAGAATACGAGCAGTACTTC.

As for this clone: Other DNA sequences in the same sample also yield this CDR3. The V and J genes are TRBV9 and TRBJ2-1; 7 bases map to TRBD2. J was trimmed by 0 bases and V by 4 bases; bases with no gene match: 1. CDR1 is SGDLS, CDR2 YYNGEE, per germline. CDR3 length: 14 amino acids. The chain's CDR3 is CASSPGGSYNEQFF. The CDR3, as DNA: TGTGCCAGCAGCCCGGGGGGCTCCTACAATGAGCAGTTCTTC.

The chain recombines TRBV6-1 with TRBJ1-2, with TRBD1 matching 11 bases. The V segment lost 7 bases and the J segment 4 bases; nucleotides outside the gene matches: 5. The germline gives CDR1 MNHNS, CDR2 SASEGT. This CDR3 comprises 14 residues. CDR3 nucleotide sequence: TGTGCCAGCAAAGCAGGGACAGGGGGCTATGGCTACACCTTC. Residues: CASKAGTGGYGYTF.

CDR3 DNA sequence: TGTGCCAGCTCACCACTGGGGAGGGGAGTATCCTACGAGCAGTACTTC. This codes for CASSPLGRGVSYEQYF. This sequence joins TRBV18 and TRBJ2-7, with TRBD2 matching 7 bases. The trim removed 1 base at V and 1 base at J, leaving 7 bases unmatched. Germline V gives CDR1 KGHSH, CDR2 LQKENI. CDR3 length: 16 residues.

The chain uses TRBV7-3 and TRBJ2-1; D is unresolved. Germline values: CDR1 SGHTA, CDR2 FQGTGA. V was trimmed by 5 bases and J by 3 bases, leaving 11 bases between them. This CDR3 has 14 residues. CDR3 DNA sequence: TGTGCCAGCAGCCCTCAGGCCGGCTACAATGAGCAGTTCTTC. It is translated as CASSPQAGYNEQFF. The full variable domain, rest sourced from reference TRBV7-3 and TRBJ2-1, is GAGVSQTPSNKVTEKGKYVELRCDPISGHTALYWYRQSLGQGPEFLIYFQGTGAADDSGLPNDRFFAVRPEGSVSTLKIQRTERGDSAVYLCASSPQAGYNEQFFGPGTRLTVL.

The CDR3 DNA sequence: TGTGCTAGTGGTTTGGTTCGGACTAGCTTTGTAGATGAGCAGTTCTTC. It yields the protein CASGLVRTSFVDEQFF. The rearrangement joins TRBV12-5 to TRBJ2-1, with TRBD2 matching 8 bases. Germline V gene sequence: CDR1 LGHNT, CDR2 FRNRAP. Losses at the gene ends were 0 bases for V and 8 bases for J; bases not matched to a gene: 9. The CDR3 runs to 16 residues.

The chain is built from TRBV30 and TRBJ2-7; D is possibly TRBD2 (6 bases). Trimming cost V 4 bases and J 0 bases, with 10 bases left between them. CDR3 length: 13 residues. Germline loops: CDR1 GTSNPN, CDR2 SVGIG (reference sequence). The CDR3 nucleotides read TGTGCCTGGACGACGGGAGTCTCCTACGAGCAGTACTTC. This translates into CAWTTGVSYEQYF. Full variable domain (missing parts from reference TRBV30 and TRBJ2-7): SQTIHQWPATLVQPVGSPLSLECTVEGTSNPNLYWYRQAAGRGLQLLFYSVGIGQISSEVPQNLSASRPQDRQFILSSKKLLLSDSGFYLCAWTTGVSYEQYFGPGTRLTVT.